This TCR beta chain was identified during a study of control samples from healthy donors and cancer patients. Assay: immunoSEQ multiplex PCR; the TCRdb copy retains only in-frame clones and omits some. The repertoire includes some 100,000 clones, over 60% of them detected once, and roughly a tenth sits in the top ten. The CDR3 is 15 residues long. V lost 0 bases and J 2 bases, leaving 9 bases between the germline ends. Looked up from germline, CDR1 is LGHNA and CDR2 is YSLEER. This sequence originates from a woman in her 30s in good health. The sample taken for sequencing was blood. The chain couples TRBV4-3 to TRBJ2-3; D gene unclear. CDR3 nucleotide sequence: TGCGCCAGCAGCCAAGATCGAGGATTCACAGATACGCAGTATTTT. Amino acids: CASSQDRGFTDTQYF.